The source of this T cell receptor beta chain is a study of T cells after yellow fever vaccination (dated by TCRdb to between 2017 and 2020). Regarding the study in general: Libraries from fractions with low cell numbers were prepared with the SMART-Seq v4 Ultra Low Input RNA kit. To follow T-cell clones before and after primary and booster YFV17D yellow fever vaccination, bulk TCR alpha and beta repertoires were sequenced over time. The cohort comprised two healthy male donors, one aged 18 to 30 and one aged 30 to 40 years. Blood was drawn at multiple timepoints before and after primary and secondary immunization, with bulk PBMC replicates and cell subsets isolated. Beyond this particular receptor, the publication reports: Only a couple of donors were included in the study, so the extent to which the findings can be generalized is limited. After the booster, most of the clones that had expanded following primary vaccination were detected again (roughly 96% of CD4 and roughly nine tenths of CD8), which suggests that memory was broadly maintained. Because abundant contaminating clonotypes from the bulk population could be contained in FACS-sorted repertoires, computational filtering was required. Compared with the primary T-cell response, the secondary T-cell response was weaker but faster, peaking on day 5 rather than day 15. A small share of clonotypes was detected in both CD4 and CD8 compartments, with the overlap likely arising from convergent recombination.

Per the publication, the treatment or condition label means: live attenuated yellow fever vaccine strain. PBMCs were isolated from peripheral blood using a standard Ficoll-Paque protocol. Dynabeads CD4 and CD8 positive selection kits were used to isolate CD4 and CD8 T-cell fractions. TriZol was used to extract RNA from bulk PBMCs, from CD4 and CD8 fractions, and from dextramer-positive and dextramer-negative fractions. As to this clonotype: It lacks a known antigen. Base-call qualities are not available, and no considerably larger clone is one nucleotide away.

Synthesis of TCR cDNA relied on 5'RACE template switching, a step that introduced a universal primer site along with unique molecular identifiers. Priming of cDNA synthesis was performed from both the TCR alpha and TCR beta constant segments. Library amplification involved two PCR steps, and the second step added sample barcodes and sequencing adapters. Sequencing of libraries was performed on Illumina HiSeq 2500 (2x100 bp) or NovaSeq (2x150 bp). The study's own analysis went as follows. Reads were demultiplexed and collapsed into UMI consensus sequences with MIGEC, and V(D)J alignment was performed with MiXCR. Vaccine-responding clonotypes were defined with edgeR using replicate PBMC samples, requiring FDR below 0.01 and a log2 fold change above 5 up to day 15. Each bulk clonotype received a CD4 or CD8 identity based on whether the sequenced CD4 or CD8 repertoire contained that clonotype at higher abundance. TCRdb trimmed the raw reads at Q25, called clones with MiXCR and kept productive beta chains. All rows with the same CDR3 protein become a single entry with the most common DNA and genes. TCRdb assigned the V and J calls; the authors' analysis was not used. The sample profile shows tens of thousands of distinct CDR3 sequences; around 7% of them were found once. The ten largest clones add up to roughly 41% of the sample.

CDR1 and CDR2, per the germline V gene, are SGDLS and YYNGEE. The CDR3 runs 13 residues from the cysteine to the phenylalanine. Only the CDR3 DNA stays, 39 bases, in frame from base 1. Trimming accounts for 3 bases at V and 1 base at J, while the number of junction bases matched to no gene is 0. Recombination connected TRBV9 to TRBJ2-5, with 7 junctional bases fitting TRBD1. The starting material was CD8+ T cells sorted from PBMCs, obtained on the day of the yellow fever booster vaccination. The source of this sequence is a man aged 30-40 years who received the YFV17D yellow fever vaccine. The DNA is TGTGCCAGCAGCGGACAGGGCCAAGAGACCCAGTACTTC. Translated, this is CASSGQGQETQYF. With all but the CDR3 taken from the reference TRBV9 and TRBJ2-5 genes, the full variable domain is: DSGVTQTPKHLITATGQRVTLRCSPRSGDLSVYWYQQSLDQGLQFLIQYYNGEERAKGNILERFSAQQFPDLHSELNLSSLELGDSALYFCASSGQGQETQYFGPGTRLLVL.